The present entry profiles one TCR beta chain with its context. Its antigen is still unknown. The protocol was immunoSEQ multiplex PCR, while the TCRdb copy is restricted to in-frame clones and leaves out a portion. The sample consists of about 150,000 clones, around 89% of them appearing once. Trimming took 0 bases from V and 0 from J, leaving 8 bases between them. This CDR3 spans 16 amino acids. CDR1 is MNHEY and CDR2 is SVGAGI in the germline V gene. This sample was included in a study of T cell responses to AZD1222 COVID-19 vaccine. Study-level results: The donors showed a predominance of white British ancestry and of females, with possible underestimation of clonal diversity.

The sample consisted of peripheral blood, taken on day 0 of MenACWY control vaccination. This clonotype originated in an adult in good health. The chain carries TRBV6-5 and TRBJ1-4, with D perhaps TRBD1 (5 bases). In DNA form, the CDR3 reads TGTGCCAGCAGTTACTCACAGGTGGCAACTAATGAAAAACTGTTTTTT. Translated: CASSYSQVATNEKLFF.